The 7 T cell receptor beta chains presented below share a single source sample, sequenced in a study of blood T cell repertoires in COVID-19. TCRdb keeps only in-frame clones here, not all; method: immunoSEQ multiplex PCR. The repertoire consists of some 290,000 clones, with roughly 80% occurring once and the leading ten covering about 4.6%. Sequenced sample: peripheral blood. Receptor source: a man in his 60s who had recovered from COVID-19.

This clone was counted only a few times. The chain has TRBV5-1 and TRBJ1-1; TRBD1 is a possible D gene (6 bases). The germline CDR1 and CDR2 sequences are SGHRS and YFSETQ. The CDR3 spans 16 residues. Trimming stripped 2 bases from V and 4 bases from J, with 18 bases between. Written as DNA, the CDR3 is TGCGCCAGCAGCTTACACTCCCAGGGGAGCCCCACTGAAGCTTTCTTT. This sequence encodes CASSLHSQGSPTEAFF.

The chain couples TRBV6-5 to TRBJ1-6; D is ambiguous. This CDR3 is 14 amino acids long. CDR1 is MNHEY, CDR2 SVGAGI, per germline. V was cut by 6 bases and J by 9 bases, with 15 bases left in between. The CDR3 spells CASSQPGLGSPLHF. CDR3 in DNA: TGTGCCAGCAGCCAGCCTGGGCTGGGTTCACCCCTCCACTTT.

The V gene is TRBV6-4, the J gene TRBJ2-3; 8 nucleotides line up with TRBD2. The V and J ends lost 3 bases and 1 base, in that order; junction bases with no gene match: 0. Per germline, CDR1 MRHNA and CDR2 SNTAGT. The CDR3 covers 14 residues. CDR3 coding DNA: TGTGCCAGCAGTGAGCGGGGGGGCACAGATACGCAGTATTTT. Translated, it gives CASSERGGTDTQYF.

This rearrangement joins TRBV28 to TRBJ2-7; D possibly corresponds to TRBD2 (5 bases). The CDR3 is made up of 15 amino acids. V lost 3 bases, J lost 3 bases, and 15 bases lay in between. Germline CDR1 MDHEN, CDR2 SYDVKM. The CDR3 DNA sequence: TGTGCCAGCAGTTTTGGAACATCGGGATACTACGAGCAGTACTTC. Translating gives CASSFGTSGYYEQYF.

The gene calls are TRBV19 and TRBJ2-7; 7 bases agree with TRBD1. Germline assignment: CDR1 LNHDA and CDR2 SQIVND (reference sequence). The CDR3 totals 14 residues. Trimming took 6 bases from V and 2 from J; bases not matched to a gene: 7. The CDR3 region is CASRITQGPYEQYF. The CDR3 DNA reads as TGTGCCAGTAGAATCACACAGGGGCCCTACGAGCAGTACTTC.

V and J are TRBV19 and TRBJ1-2; D unresolved. The germline V gene has CDR1 LNHDA and CDR2 SQIVND (reference sequence). The CDR3 length is 17 residues. V was cut by 3 bases and J by 3 bases, with 20 bases left in between. The CDR3: CASSMWIGELRDYGYTF. CDR3 in DNA: TGTGCCAGTAGTATGTGGATCGGAGAGCTTCGGGACTATGGCTACACCTTC. The full variable domain, completed using reference TRBV19 and TRBJ1-2, is DGGITQSPKYLFRKEGQNVTLSCEQNLNHDAMYWYRQDPGQGLRLIYYSQIVNDFQKGDIAEGYSVSREKKESFPLTVTSAQKNPTAFYLCASSMWIGELRDYGYTFGSGTRLTVV.

V usage is TRBV12-5 and J usage is TRBJ2-3; 8 bases match TRBD1. The J segment lost 1 base and the V segment lost 7 bases, leaving 7 bases of the junction unmatched. Germline CDR1 and CDR2: LGHNT and FRNRAP. This CDR3 contains 15 residues. Here the CDR3 reads CASALDRVRTDTQYF. DNA of the CDR3: TGTGCTAGTGCCCTGGACAGGGTACGCACAGATACGCAGTATTTT.